The T cell receptor beta chain described here comes from a study of cytomegalovirus exposure and HLA in healthy donors. Study findings and constraints: The study designated 150 or so TCR beta chains cytomegalovirus-associated.

Points on this clone: The antigen is unknown.

Primers: 60 Vbeta forward and 13 Jbeta reverse. Method: immunoSEQ multiplex PCR; TCRdb's copy keeps in-frame clones and lacks some. Of 150,000 or so clones in the sample, over 60% were seen once. CDR3 size: 17 residues. The ends were cut back, 2 bases at V and 2 bases at J, with 19 bases in the middle. Germline lookup yields CDR1 SGHDT and CDR2 YYEEEE. The receptor's source is a girl aged 10-17 years in good health and CMV-seronegative. The rearrangement links TRBV5-6 to TRBJ1-1, with D unclear. Sequencing was performed on PBMCs. The CDR3 DNA reads TGTGCCAGCAGCTTCTTGGAGAGGGTGAGTCGAAACACTGAAGCTTTCTTT. Protein: CASSFLERVSRNTEAFF. The variable domain in full, completed from reference TRBV5-6 and TRBJ1-1, reads DAGVTQSPTHLIKTRGQQVTLRCSPKSGHDTVSWYQQALGQGPQFIFQYYEEEERQRGNFPDRFSGHQFPNYSSELNVNALLLGDSALYLCASSFLERVSRNTEAFFGQGTRLTVV.